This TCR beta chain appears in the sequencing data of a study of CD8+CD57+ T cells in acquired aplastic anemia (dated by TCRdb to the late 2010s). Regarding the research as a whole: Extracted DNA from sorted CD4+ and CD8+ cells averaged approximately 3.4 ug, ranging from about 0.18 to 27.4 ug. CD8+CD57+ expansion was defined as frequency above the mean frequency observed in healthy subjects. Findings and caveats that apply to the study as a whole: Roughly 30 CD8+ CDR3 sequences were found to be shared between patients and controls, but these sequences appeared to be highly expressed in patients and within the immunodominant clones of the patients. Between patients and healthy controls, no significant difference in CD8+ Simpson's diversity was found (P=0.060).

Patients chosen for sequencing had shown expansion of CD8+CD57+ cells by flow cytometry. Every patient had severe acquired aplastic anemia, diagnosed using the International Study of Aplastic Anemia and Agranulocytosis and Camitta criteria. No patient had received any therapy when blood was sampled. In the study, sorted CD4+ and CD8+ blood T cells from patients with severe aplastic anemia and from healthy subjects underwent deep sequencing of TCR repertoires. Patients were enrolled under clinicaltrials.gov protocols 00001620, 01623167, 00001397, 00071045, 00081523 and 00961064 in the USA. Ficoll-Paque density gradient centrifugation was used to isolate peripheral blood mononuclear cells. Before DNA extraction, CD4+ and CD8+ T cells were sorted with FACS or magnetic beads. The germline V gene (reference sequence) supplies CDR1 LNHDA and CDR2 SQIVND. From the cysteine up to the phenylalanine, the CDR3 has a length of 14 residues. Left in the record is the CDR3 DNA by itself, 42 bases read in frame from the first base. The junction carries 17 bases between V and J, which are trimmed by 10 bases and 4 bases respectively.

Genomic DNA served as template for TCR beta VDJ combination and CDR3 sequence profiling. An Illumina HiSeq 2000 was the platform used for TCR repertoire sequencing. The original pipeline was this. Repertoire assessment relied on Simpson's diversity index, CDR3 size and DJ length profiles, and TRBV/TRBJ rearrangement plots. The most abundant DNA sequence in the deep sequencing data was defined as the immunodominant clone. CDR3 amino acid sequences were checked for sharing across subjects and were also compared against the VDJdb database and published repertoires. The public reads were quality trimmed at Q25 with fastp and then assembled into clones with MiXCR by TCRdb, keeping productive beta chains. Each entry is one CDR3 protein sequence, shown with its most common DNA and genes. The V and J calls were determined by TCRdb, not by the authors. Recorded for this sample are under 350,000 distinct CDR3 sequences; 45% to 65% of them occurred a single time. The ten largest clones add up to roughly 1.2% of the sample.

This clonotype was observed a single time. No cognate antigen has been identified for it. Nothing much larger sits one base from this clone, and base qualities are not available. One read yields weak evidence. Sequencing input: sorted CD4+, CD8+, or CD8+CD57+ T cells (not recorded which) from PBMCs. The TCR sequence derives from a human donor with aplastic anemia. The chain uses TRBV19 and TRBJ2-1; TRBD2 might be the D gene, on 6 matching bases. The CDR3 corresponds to CATSGTSSYNEQFF. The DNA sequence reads TGTGCCACCAGTGGTACTAGCTCTTACAATGAGCAGTTCTTC.